Presented here are 28 T cell receptor beta chains from one specimen sequenced in a study of T cell clonality in common variable immunodeficiency. These receptors have no known antigen. Study observations and caveats: Reportedly, TCR beta sequences from common variable immunodeficiency showed fewer deletions and N-nucleotide insertions.

Method: immunoSEQ multiplex PCR; TCRdb's copy keeps in-frame clones and lacks some. The sample contains 25,000 to 30,000 clones, none of them singletons. The sequenced material came from peripheral blood mononuclear cells. All receptors come from a human donor with common variable immunodeficiency.

To note about this clone: The CDR3 goes on 3 residues after the read ends, and that part is filled in from the germline J gene. The chain joins TRBV7-3 to TRBJ2-2; unclear D gene. The V gene's germline CDR1 is SGHTA and CDR2 FQGTGA. The CDR3 sequence is 15 residues long. V lost 0 bases and J 1 base, leaving 6 bases between the germline ends. The CDR3: CASSLTARNTGELFF. Incomplete CDR3 DNA: TGTGCCAGCAGCTTAACCGCTAGGAACACCGGGGAG.

A note on this clone: The CDR3 end is not reached by the read, which stops 3 residues before it; the germline J gene fills it in. The chain has TRBV30 and TRBJ2-7, with D perhaps matching TRBD1 (5 bases). Germline CDR1 reads GTSNPN; CDR2 reads SVGIG (reference sequence). Trimming took off 0 bases at V and 0 bases at J, with 6 bases between the two ends. The CDR3 is made up of 13 amino acids. CDR3 amino acids: CAWSVGVSYEQYF. CDR3 DNA, as far as it was read: TGTGCCTGGAGTGTAGGGGTCTCCTACGAG.

With respect to this clone: The read is 3 residues too short to cover the CDR3 end, so that end is filled in from the germline J gene. The rearrangement uses TRBV20-1 and TRBJ2-7; possible D gene TRBD1, 6 bases. The CDR3 covers 11 residues. Germline V gene data show CDR1 as DFQATT and CDR2 as SNEGSKA (reference sequence). Deletions cut 3 bases from V and 5 bases from J, with 8 bases between. The sequenced part of the CDR3 DNA is TGCAGTGCTAGTCCAGGGGACGAG. Residues: CSASPGDE. The full CDR3 protein reads CSASPGDEQYF.

Notes on this clone: The observed sequence ends 3 residues before the CDR3 terminus, with the missing tail filled in from the germline J gene. The chain links TRBV7-2 to TRBJ1-6; no firm D call. Trimming shortened V by 0 bases and J by 7 bases, and 4 bases separated the two germline ends. Germline CDR1 SGHTA, CDR2 FQGNSA. CDR3 length: 13 residues. CDR3: CASSLALNSPLHF. The part of the CDR3 DNA that was read is TGTGCCAGCAGCTTAGCCCTAAATTCACCC.

This clone was counted at least ten times. Read sequence stops 3 residues before the CDR3 end, and the germline J gene provides the missing end. This sequence joins TRBV28 and TRBJ2-1; the match to TRBD1 covers 7 bases. The CDR3 is 15 amino acids. The ends lost 5 bases at V and 9 bases at J; junction bases unmatched: 13. The germline CDR1 and CDR2 sequences are MDHEN and SYDVKM. CDR3 sequence: CASSLGTVSGFEQFF. The CDR3 bases that were read are TGTGCCAGCAGTCTGGGGACAGTCTCTGGGTTTGAG.

In this sample, this clone turned up a few times. The read halts 3 residues ahead of the CDR3 end, with the missing end drawn from the germline J gene. The genes are TRBV19 and TRBJ2-2; unclear D gene. The CDR3 contains 15 residues. Germline V gives CDR1 LNHDA, CDR2 SQIVND (reference sequence). V lost 7 bases, J lost 0 bases, and 12 bases lay in between. CDR3 sequence reads: CASKVWPANTGELFF. CDR3 bases read: TGTGCCAGTAAGGTTTGGCCCGCGAACACCGGGGAG.

This clone occurred many times. The read gets to within 3 residues of the CDR3 end, and the germline J gene fills in the rest. This sequence joins TRBV6-1 and TRBJ2-7; D remains ambiguous. Germline loops: CDR1 MNHNS, CDR2 SASEGT. The CDR3 is 15 amino acids. V dropped 3 bases and J dropped 0 bases, with 12 bases sitting between them. The CDR3: CASSEGSQSSYEQYF. Incomplete CDR3 DNA: TGTGCCAGCAGTGAGGGTAGCCAGAGCTCCTACGAG.

As for this clone: The read falls 3 residues short of the CDR3 end, and the missing part is taken from the germline J gene. The chain has TRBV6-1 and TRBJ1-2; possible D gene TRBD1, 5 bases. Germline lookup yields CDR1 MNHNS and CDR2 SASEGT. The CDR3 sequence is 13 residues long. CDR3 DNA, as far as it was read: TGTGCCAGCAGTGTAGGGGAGGTGGGGGGC. Its translation is CASSVGEVGG. Given in full, the CDR3 is CASSVGEVGGYTF.

There are a few counts of this clone. The read stops 3 residues short of the end of the CDR3; the missing end is completed from the germline J gene. This rearrangement joins TRBV2 to TRBJ2-1, with 14 bases fitting TRBD2. The germline V gene has CDR1 SNHLY and CDR2 FYNNEI. CDR3 length equals 15 residues. With 6 bases clipped from V and 9 bases from J, the junction kept 7 bases outside the gene matches. CDR3 residues: CASRQTSGGAGEQFF. Incomplete CDR3 DNA: TGTGCCAGCAGACAGACTAGCGGGGGGGCCGGTGAG.

This clone has a handful of counts. The observed sequence ends 3 residues before the CDR3 terminus, with the missing tail filled in from the germline J gene. Additional DNA sequences in this sample encode the identical CDR3. The chain has TRBV18 and TRBJ2-7, with 7 positions matching TRBD2. There are 15 residues in the CDR3. Per the germline V gene, CDR1 is KGHSH and CDR2 is LQKENI. Trimming at V came to 3 bases and at J to 0 bases, leaving 5 bases not matched to a gene. This CDR3 reads CASSPRTGGSYEQYF. The CDR3 DNA, read in part, is TGTGCCAGCTCACCTAGGACGGGGGGCTCCTACGAG.

This clone was counted only a few times. The read ends 3 residues shy of where the CDR3 ends; the end is completed using the germline J gene. The chain employs TRBV2 and TRBJ2-3; a possible D gene is TRBD1 (5 bases). The CDR3 runs to 13 residues. Germline loops: CDR1 SNHLY, CDR2 FYNNEI. This chain's CDR3 is CASRLDKTTTQYF. The sequenced part of the CDR3 DNA is TGTGCCAGCAGGTTGGACAAAACTACGACG.

This clone was detected many times. The CDR3 extends 3 residues past the end of the read, so its final part is completed from the germline J gene. The chain employs TRBV5-4 and TRBJ1-4; 10 bases line up with TRBD1. This CDR3 is 13 amino acids long. Per germline, CDR1 SGHNT and CDR2 YYREEE (reference sequence). After removal of 5 bases from V and 8 bases from J, the junction contained 3 bases not matched to a gene. This CDR3 reads CASRAGQGEKLFF. CDR3 DNA (partial): TGTGCCAGCAGAGCGGGACAGGGGGAAAAA.

This clone was observed at least ten times. Read sequence stops 3 residues before the CDR3 end, and the germline J gene provides the missing end. The rearrangement uses TRBV19 and TRBJ1-5; D not resolved. CDR3 length equals 13 residues. Trimming shortened V by 5 bases and J by 2 bases, and 7 bases separated the two germline ends. Germline loops: CDR1 LNHDA, CDR2 SQIVND (reference sequence). CDR3 DNA, as far as it was read: TGTGCCAGTAGTGTCATTGGCAATCAGCCC. Its protein product is CASSVIGNQP. The full CDR3 sequence reads CASSVIGNQPQHF. The full variable domain, its missing parts supplied by reference TRBV19 and TRBJ1-5, is DGGITQSPKYLFRKEGQNVTLSCEQNLNHDAMYWYRQDPGQGLRLIYYSQIVNDFQKGDIAEGYSVSREKKESFPLTVTSAQKNPTAFYLCASSVIGNQPQHFGDGTRLSIL.

This clone was counted many times. With the read ending 3 residues before the CDR3 end, the germline J gene is used to fill in that end. The rearrangement uses TRBV19 and TRBJ2-3; a possible D gene is TRBD2 (6 bases). Trimming cost V 4 bases and J 1 base, with 15 bases left between them. Germline-derived CDR1 and CDR2 are LNHDA and SQIVND (reference sequence). This CDR3 comprises 16 residues. The CDR3 DNA, read in part, is TGTGCCAGTAGTACTACGGGGGTGGAGGGCACAGATACG. This encodes CASSTTGVEGTDT. The full CDR3 protein reads CASSTTGVEGTDTQYF.

This clone has more than one count but fewer than ten. The observed sequence ends 3 residues before the CDR3 terminus, with the missing tail filled in from the germline J gene. J is TRBJ2-1 and V is TRBV7-3; maybe TRBD1 (7 bases). V lost 5 bases to trimming and J lost 8 bases, with 16 bases between them. This CDR3 region has 14 residues. Looked up from germline, CDR1 is SGHTA and CDR2 is FQGTGA. CDR3: CASSGSRGVDEQFF. CDR3 DNA, as far as it was read: TGTGCCAGCAGCGGTAGCAGGGGGGTCGATGAG.

This clone turned up a few times. The DNA ends 3 residues before the CDR3 does, and the rest of the CDR3 is filled in from the germline J gene. The chain couples TRBV7-8 to TRBJ2-2, with 8 bases aligning to TRBD2. Germline CDR1 and CDR2: SGHVS and FQNEAQ. The CDR3 runs 14 residues. Germline trimming cut 3 bases from V and 6 bases from J; bases unmatched to any gene: 3. The sequenced part of the CDR3 DNA is TGTGCCAGCAGCTTCATGCGGGGGGCCGGGGAG. It specifies CASSFMRGAGE. The entire CDR3 protein is CASSFMRGAGELFF. The whole variable domain, filled in from reference TRBV7-8 and TRBJ2-2, reads GAGVSQSPRYKVAKRGQDVALRCDPISGHVSLFWYQQALGQGPEFLTYFQNEAQLDKSGLPSDRFFAERPEGSVSTLKIQRTQQEDSAVYLCASSFMRGAGELFFGEGSRLTVL.

This clone came up many times. CDR3 residues: CASSPRGSGANVLTF. CDR3 DNA, as far as it was read: TGTGCCAGCAGTCCCAGGGGGTCTGGGGCCAACGTC. The chain has TRBV6-2 or TRBV6-3 and TRBJ2-6; TRBD1 aligns across 7 bases. The read ends 3 residues shy of where the CDR3 ends; the end is completed using the germline J gene. J was trimmed by 1 base and V by 5 bases; bases with no gene match: 2. CDR3 length: 15 amino acids. Germline CDR1 and CDR2: MNHEY and SVGEGT.

Concerning this clone: The read ends 3 residues early relative to the CDR3; the germline J gene fills the gap. J is TRBJ2-1 and V is TRBV6-4; D is perhaps TRBD1 (6 bases). Germline-derived CDR1 and CDR2 are MRHNA and SNTAGT. The CDR3 loop spans 13 amino acids. The V and J ends lost 10 bases and 9 bases respectively, with 19 bases between them. The covered CDR3 bases are TGTGCCACCGGGCAAGACAGGACGAGTGAG. It specifies CATGQDRTSE. The CDR3 reads in full as CATGQDRTSEQFF.

This clone was seen more than once but under ten times. The read terminates 3 residues before the CDR3 end, so the remaining end is supplied by the germline J gene. This chain joins TRBV5-1 and TRBJ1-2; a possible D gene is TRBD1 (6 bases). Germline values: CDR1 SGHRS, CDR2 YFSETQ. This CDR3 comprises 14 residues. V lost 4 bases and J lost 4, with 14 bases in between. CDR3 sequence reads: CASSGTGFSYGYTF. CDR3 bases read: TGCGCCAGCAGCGGTACAGGGTTTAGCTATGGC.

Regarding this clone: The observed sequence ends 3 residues before the CDR3 terminus, with the missing tail filled in from the germline J gene. The rearrangement links TRBV5-1 to TRBJ2-1; D perhaps matches TRBD2 (6 bases). Germline V gives CDR1 SGHRS, CDR2 YFSETQ. Trimming removed 0 bases at V and 7 bases at J, with 14 bases between. This CDR3 contains 15 residues. The CDR3 loop reads CASSLGAAGNNEQFF. The part of the CDR3 DNA that was read is TGCGCCAGCAGCTTGGGAGCGGCGGGGAATAATGAG. Variable domain in full (rest from reference TRBV5-1 and TRBJ2-1): KAGVTQTPRYLIKTRGQQVTLSCSPISGHRSVSWYQQTPGQGLQFLFEYFSETQRNKGNFPGRFSGRQFSNSRSEMNVSTLELGDSALYLCASSLGAAGNNEQFFGPGTRLTVL.

At least ten counts were recorded for this clone. Read data end 3 residues before the CDR3 end; the end is taken from the germline J gene. The V call is TRBV18, the J call TRBJ1-5; the match to TRBD1 covers 7 bases. Germline lookup yields CDR1 KGHSH and CDR2 LQKENI. The V and J ends lost 3 bases and 1 base, in that order; junction bases with no gene match: 6. The CDR3 extends over 16 amino acids. CDR3 bases read: TGTGCCAGCTCACCCGGGACAGTTTACAGCAATCAGCCC. It is translated as CASSPGTVYSNQP. The CDR3 reads in full as CASSPGTVYSNQPQHF.

This clone was counted between two and nine times. The read stops 3 residues short of the end of the CDR3; the missing end is completed from the germline J gene. V usage is TRBV20-1 and J usage is TRBJ2-3, with 7 bases that match TRBD2. Germline assignment: CDR1 DFQATT and CDR2 SNEGSKA (reference sequence). CDR3 length equals 16 residues. Trimming cost V 0 bases and J 2 bases; bases outside gene matches: 8. The CDR3 protein is CSARDKQREDTDTQYF. The CDR3 DNA, read in part, is TGCAGTGCTAGAGACAAACAGCGGGAAGACACAGATACG.

This clone has just a few counts. The CDR3 end falls 3 residues outside the read, so it is completed with the germline J gene. The chain recombines TRBV7-9 with TRBJ1-2, with 7 positions matching TRBD1. The CDR3 totals 13 residues. CDR1 is SEHNR and CDR2 is FQNEAQ in the germline V gene (reference sequence). The CDR3 is CASKRQGEKGYTF. Incomplete CDR3 DNA: TGTGCCAGCAAACGACAGGGAGAAAAAGGC.

There are a few counts of this clone. The observed sequence ends 3 residues before the CDR3 terminus, with the missing tail filled in from the germline J gene. The rearrangement uses TRBV18 and TRBJ1-2; TRBD1 aligns across 11 bases. This CDR3 has 15 residues. From germline, CDR1 is KGHSH and CDR2 LQKENI. The V and J ends lost 2 bases and 2 bases, in that order; junction bases with no gene match: 1. CDR3 loop: CASSPGQGANYGYTF. The covered CDR3 bases are TGTGCCAGCTCACCAGGACAGGGGGCGAACTATGGC.

Worth noting for this clone: The read falls 3 residues short of the CDR3 end, and the missing part is taken from the germline J gene. The chain couples TRBV30 to TRBJ2-5; D unclear. Per the germline V gene, CDR1 is GTSNPN and CDR2 is SVGIG (reference sequence). V lost 5 bases to trimming and J lost 5 bases, with 15 bases between them. The CDR3 has 13 amino acids. The chain's CDR3 is CAWDSGAGETQYF. The DNA read from the CDR3 is TGTGCCTGGGACTCTGGAGCTGGGGAGACC.

This clone was counted at least ten times. The CDR3 is cut off 3 residues early in the read; its end comes from the germline J gene. The chain links TRBV4-1 to TRBJ1-2; D is possibly TRBD1 (6 bases). There are 16 residues in the CDR3. Between the trimmed V and J ends, which lost 3 bases and 4 bases, there was a span of 18 bases. From germline, CDR1 is MGHRA and CDR2 YSYEKL. The chain's CDR3 is CASSQQQGMVSYGYTF. CDR3 bases read: TGCGCCAGCAGCCAGCAACAGGGAATGGTGAGCTATGGC.

The table lists this clone with a few counts. The read finishes 3 residues shy of the CDR3 end, and the germline J gene is used to complete it. The chain couples TRBV7-3 to TRBJ2-1; TRBD2 matches at 10 bases. The CDR3 is 15 residues long. After removal of 5 bases from V and 9 bases from J, the junction contained 10 bases not matched to a gene. Looked up from germline, CDR1 is SGHTA and CDR2 is FQGTGA. CDR3 DNA (partial): TGTGCCAGCAGCCAAAGTGGGACTAGCGAGGCTGAG. Protein: CASSQSGTSEAE. The CDR3 as a whole reads CASSQSGTSEAEQFF.

Comments on this clone: The read ends 3 residues shy of where the CDR3 ends; the end is completed using the germline J gene. The chain couples TRBV18 to TRBJ1-4; TRBD1 matches 7 bases. The CDR3 contains 15 residues. V lost 6 bases, J lost 5 bases, and 9 bases stayed unmatched. Germline V gives CDR1 KGHSH, CDR2 LQKENI. The CDR3 sequence: CASSWTGEWNEKLFF. The covered CDR3 bases are TGTGCCAGCTCCTGGACAGGAGAATGGAATGAAAAA.